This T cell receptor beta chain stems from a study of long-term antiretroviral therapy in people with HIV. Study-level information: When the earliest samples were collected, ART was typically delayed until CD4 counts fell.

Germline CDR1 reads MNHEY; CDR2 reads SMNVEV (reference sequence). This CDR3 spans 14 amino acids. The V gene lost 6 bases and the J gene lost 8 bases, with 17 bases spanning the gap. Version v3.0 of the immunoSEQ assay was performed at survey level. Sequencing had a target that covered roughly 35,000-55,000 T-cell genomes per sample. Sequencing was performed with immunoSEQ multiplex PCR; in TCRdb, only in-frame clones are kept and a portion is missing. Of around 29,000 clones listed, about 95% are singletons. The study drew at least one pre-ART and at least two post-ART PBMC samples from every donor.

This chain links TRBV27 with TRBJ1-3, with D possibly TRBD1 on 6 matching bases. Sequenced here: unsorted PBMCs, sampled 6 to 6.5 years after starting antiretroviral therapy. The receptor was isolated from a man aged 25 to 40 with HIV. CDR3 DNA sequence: TGTGCCAGCAGAGAAACAGGGTTCGTGGACACCATATATTTT. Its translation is CASRETGFVDTIYF.